The clone carrying this T cell receptor (beta chain) has at least ten counts. Other DNA sequences in this specimen translate into the identical CDR3. Recent vaccinations or acute infections were absent in the healthy HIV-negative adult donors. Each donor was a Caucasian adult residing in Nashville, Tennessee. Unsorted samples drew genomic DNA from about 90 million PBMCs. This specimen comes from a study of shared clonotypes between healthy human individuals. V lost 5 bases, J lost 0 bases, and 13 bases lay in between. The CDR3 covers 15 residues. Germline V lookup: CDR1 SGHNT, CDR2 YENEEA. 250 to 350 ng DNA, 30,000 or so T cell genomes, went into unsorted PBMC replicate PCRs. Using immunoSEQ multiplex PCR, the repertoire was profiled, and TCRdb retains in-frame clones only, with some absent. The table has about 490,000 clones, 81% seen once.

The rearrangement uses TRBV11-3 and TRBJ2-5, with D perhaps matching TRBD1 or TRBD2 (6 bases each). The receptor was derived from a woman between 40 and 55 years old in good health. Some clones in this sample may be carry-over from other donors' samples. The sequencing sample was made of PBMCs. CDR3 amino acids: CASSQGGRYQETQYF. The CDR3 coding sequence is TGTGCCAGCAGCCAAGGGGGGCGGTACCAAGAGACCCAGTACTTC.